The rows below give T cell receptor beta chains drawn from one sample of a study of T cell responses to AZD1222 COVID-19 vaccine. Clones were read by immunoSEQ multiplex PCR, and TCRdb kept only the in-frame ones, dropping some. The table lists 95,000 or so clones, more than 70% of them singletons. The sample in question was peripheral blood, obtained on day 0 of AZD1222 vaccination. The receptors here all came from an adult in good health. The CDR3 runs from the conserved cysteine through the conserved F or W. D genes are given only for firm matches. Expanded clones are given a class, and other clones once, few, many or no size at all.

CDR3,DNA,V,J,D,size
CASSPKSGLAGKGETQYF,TGTGCCAGCAGCCCTAAATCGGGACTAGCGGGGAAGGGGGAGACCCAGTACTTC,TRBV5-4,TRBJ2-5,TRBD2,.
CASSQVAWLAGSEQYF,TGCGCCAGCAGCCAAGTTGCTTGGCTAGCGGGGAGCGAGCAGTACTTC,TRBV4-3,TRBJ2-7,TRBD2,.
CASSPGGHQPQHF,TGTGCCAGCAGCCCTGGTGGCCATCAGCCCCAGCATTTT,TRBV11-3,TRBJ1-5,.,.
CASSVVGQGIDEQFF,TGTGCCAGCAGCGTAGTGGGACAGGGTATAGATGAGCAGTTCTTC,TRBV9,TRBJ2-1,TRBD1,.
CASSYTALTDNTEAFF,TGTGCCAGCAGTTACACCGCATTGACAGATAACACTGAAGCTTTCTTT,TRBV6-5,TRBJ1-1,.,.
CASSLTRRRDQSLSTEAFF,TGTGCCAGCAGCCTGACGAGGCGAAGGGACCAAAGTTTGAGCACTGAAGCTTTCTTT,TRBV7-9,TRBJ1-1,.,.
CASSKGRDRLFF,TGTGCCAGCAGTAAAGGGCGGGACAGGCTATTCTTT,TRBV12-3/TRBV12-4,TRBJ1-1,TRBD1,.
CATSQHGGDYGYTF,TGTGCCACCAGTCAGCACGGGGGCGACTATGGCTACACCTTC,TRBV19,TRBJ1-2,.,.
CASSSPAYGYTF,TGTGCCAGCAGCTCACCGGCGTATGGCTACACCTTC,TRBV7-2,TRBJ1-2,.,.
CASSYPHPNQPQHF,TGTGCCAGCAGTTACCCCCATCCGAATCAGCCCCAGCATTTT,TRBV6-2/TRBV6-3,TRBJ1-5,.,.
CASSPSGKGRVEAFF,TGTGCCAGCAGTCCCTCGGGGAAGGGGCGGGTTGAAGCTTTCTTT,TRBV28,TRBJ1-1,.,.
CASSTGQGIQPQHF,TGTGCCAGTAGTACGGGACAGGGTATTCAGCCCCAGCATTTT,TRBV19,TRBJ1-5,TRBD1,.
CASRKINSGNTIYF,TGTGCCAGCAGGAAGATAAACTCTGGAAACACCATATATTTT,TRBV2,TRBJ1-3,.,.
CASSSRQGGYNEQFF,TGTGCCAGCAGCTCAAGACAGGGAGGGTACAATGAGCAGTTCTTC,TRBV7-2,TRBJ2-1,.,few
CASSQGAPYNEQFF,TGCGCCAGCAGTCAGGGAGCGCCCTACAATGAGCAGTTCTTC,TRBV23-1,TRBJ2-1,.,.
CASSAGNWAGELFF,TGCGCCAGCAGTGCGGGGAACTGGGCCGGGGAGCTGTTTTTT,TRBV10-1,TRBJ2-2,.,once
CASSWSWGEKLFF,TGTGCCAGCAGCTGGAGTTGGGGTGAAAAACTGTTTTTT,TRBV7-8,TRBJ1-4,.,.
CASSAIMGTGVLAFF,TGTGCCAGCAGTGCAATAATGGGGACAGGGGTGTTAGCTTTCTTT,TRBV2,TRBJ1-1,TRBD1,.
CASSQEFRTVMNTEAFF,TGCGCCAGCAGCCAAGAGTTTCGGACAGTCATGAACACTGAAGCTTTCTTT,TRBV4-1,TRBJ1-1,.,.
CASSPVSQGQETQYF,TGTGCCAGCTCACCAGTTAGCCAGGGGCAAGAGACCCAGTACTTC,TRBV18,TRBJ2-5,.,.
CASSRNGGRGVEAFF,TGTGCCAGCAGCCGTAACGGGGGGCGCGGAGTGGAAGCTTTCTTT,TRBV6-5,TRBJ1-1,.,.
CASSSGRVSGNTIYF,TGTGCCAGCAGCTCCGGCAGGGTTTCTGGAAACACCATATATTTT,TRBV7-2,TRBJ1-3,.,.
CASSLGFGRGNYEQYF,TGTGCCAGCAGCTTGGGTTTCGGGCGGGGGAATTACGAGCAGTACTTC,TRBV5-4,TRBJ2-7,TRBD2,.
CASSYILAGGRRYEQFF,TGTGCCAGCAGTTACATATTAGCGGGGGGGCGTCGGTATGAGCAGTTCTTC,TRBV6-2/TRBV6-3,TRBJ2-1,TRBD2,.
CASSVGHPGNTIYF,TGTGCCAGCAGCGTGGGACACCCTGGAAACACCATATATTTT,TRBV11-3,TRBJ1-3,.,.
CAWSTTRDTQYF,TGTGCCTGGAGCACGACTCGGGATACGCAGTATTTT,TRBV30,TRBJ2-3,.,.
CASSSGQGMAQPQHF,TGTGCCAGCAGTTCCGGACAGGGAATGGCCCAGCCCCAGCATTTT,TRBV6-6,TRBJ1-5,TRBD1,few
CASSPDRQNTEAFF,TGTGCCAGCAGCCCGGACAGGCAGAACACTGAAGCTTTCTTT,TRBV5-5,TRBJ1-1,TRBD1,.
CASSLIGSEEAFF,TGTGCCAGCAGCTTGATAGGGTCGGAGGAAGCTTTCTTT,TRBV7-9,TRBJ1-1,.,.
CASSPVAGSEKLFF,TGTGCCAGCAGCCCGGTCGCGGGCTCTGAAAAACTGTTTTTT,TRBV11-3,TRBJ1-4,.,.
CASSSQWNTEAFF,TGTGCCAGCAGCTCTCAATGGAACACTGAAGCTTTCTTT,TRBV5-5,TRBJ1-1,.,.
CASSPQGWETQYF,TGTGCCAGCAGTCCCCAAGGATGGGAGACCCAGTACTTC,TRBV28,TRBJ2-5,.,.
CASSPGLHYEQYF,TGTGCCAGCAGTCCGGGACTTCACTACGAGCAGTACTTC,TRBV27,TRBJ2-7,.,few
CAWSRYTDTQYF,TGTGCCTGGAGCAGATACACAGATACGCAGTATTTT,TRBV30,TRBJ2-3,.,.
CASNAGEVQPQHF,TGTGCCAGCAATGCGGGGGAGGTTCAGCCCCAGCATTTT,TRBV6-5,TRBJ1-5,.,.
CASSPGITDTQYF,TGTGCCAGCAGCCCCGGGATTACAGATACGCAGTATTTT,TRBV7-9,TRBJ2-3,.,.
CSVGASYEQYF,TGCAGCGTAGGGGCCTCCTACGAGCAGTACTTC,TRBV29-1,TRBJ2-7,.,.
CASSSGSMNTEAFF,TGTGCCAGCAGCTCCGGGAGCATGAACACTGAAGCTTTCTTT,TRBV12-1,TRBJ1-1,.,few
CASSLRGDSPLHF,TGTGCCAGCAGCCTAAGGGGGGACTCACCCCTCCACTTT,TRBV7-9,TRBJ1-6,.,.
CATKGQGNTGELFF,TGTGCCACCAAGGGACAGGGGAACACCGGGGAGCTGTTTTTT,TRBV11-2,TRBJ2-2,TRBD1,.
CAWSVTYRENTEAFF,TGTGCCTGGAGTGTTACGTACAGGGAAAACACTGAAGCTTTCTTT,TRBV30,TRBJ1-1,.,.
CATNDEGSDTEAFF,TGTGCCACCAACGATGAGGGATCCGACACTGAAGCTTTCTTT,TRBV15,TRBJ1-1,.,few
CASSPSGAGEQYF,TGTGCCAGCAGTCCTAGCGGGGCGGGGGAGCAGTACTTC,TRBV11-2,TRBJ2-7,TRBD2,.